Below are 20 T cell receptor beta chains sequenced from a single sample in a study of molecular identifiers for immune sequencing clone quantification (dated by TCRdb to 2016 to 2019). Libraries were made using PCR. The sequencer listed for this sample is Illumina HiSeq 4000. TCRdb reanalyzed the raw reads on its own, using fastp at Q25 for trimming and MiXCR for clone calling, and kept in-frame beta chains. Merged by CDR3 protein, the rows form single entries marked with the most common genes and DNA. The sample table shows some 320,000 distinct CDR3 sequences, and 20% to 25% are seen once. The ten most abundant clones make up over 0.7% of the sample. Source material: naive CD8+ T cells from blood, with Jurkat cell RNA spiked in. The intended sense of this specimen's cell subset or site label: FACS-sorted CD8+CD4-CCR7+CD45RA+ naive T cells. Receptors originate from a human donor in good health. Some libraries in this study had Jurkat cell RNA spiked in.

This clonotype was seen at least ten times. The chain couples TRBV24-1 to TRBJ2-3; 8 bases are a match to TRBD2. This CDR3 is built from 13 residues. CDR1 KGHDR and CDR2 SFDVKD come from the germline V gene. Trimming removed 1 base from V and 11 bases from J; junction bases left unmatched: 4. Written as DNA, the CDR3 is TGTGCCACCAGTGATTTTAGCGGGGCTCGGCAGTATTTT. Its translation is CATSDFSGARQYF.

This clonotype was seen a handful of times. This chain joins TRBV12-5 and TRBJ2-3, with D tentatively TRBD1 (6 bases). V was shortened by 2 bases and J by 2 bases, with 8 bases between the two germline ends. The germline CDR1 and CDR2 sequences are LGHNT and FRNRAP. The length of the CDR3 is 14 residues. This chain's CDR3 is CASGLTGYTDTQYF. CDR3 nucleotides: TGTGCTAGTGGTTTGACAGGGTACACAGATACGCAGTATTTT.

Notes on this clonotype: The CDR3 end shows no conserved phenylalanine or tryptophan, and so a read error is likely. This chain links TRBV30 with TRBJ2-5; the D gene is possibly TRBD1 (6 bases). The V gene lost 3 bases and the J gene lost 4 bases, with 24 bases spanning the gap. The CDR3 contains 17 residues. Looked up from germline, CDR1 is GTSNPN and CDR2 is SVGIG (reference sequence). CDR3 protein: CAWSPPPSWQGLETQYS. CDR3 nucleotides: TGTGCCTGGAGCCCCCCGCCGTCGTGGCAGGGGTTAGAGACCCAGTACTCC.

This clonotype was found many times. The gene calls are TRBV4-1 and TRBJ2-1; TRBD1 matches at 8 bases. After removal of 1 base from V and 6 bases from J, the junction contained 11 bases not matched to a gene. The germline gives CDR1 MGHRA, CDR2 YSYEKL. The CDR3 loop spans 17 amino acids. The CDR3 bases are TGCGCCAGCAGCCAAGCACCTCGAGGACAGGGTTCCAATGAGCAGTTCTTC. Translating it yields CASSQAPRGQGSNEQFF.

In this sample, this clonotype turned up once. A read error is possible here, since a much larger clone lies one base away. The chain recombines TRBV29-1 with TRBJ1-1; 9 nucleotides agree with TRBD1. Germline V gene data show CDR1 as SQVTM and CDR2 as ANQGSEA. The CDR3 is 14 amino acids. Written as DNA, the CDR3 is TGCAGCGCCACCGGGACAGGGTCTAACACTGAAGCTCTCTTT. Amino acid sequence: CSATGTGSNTEALF.

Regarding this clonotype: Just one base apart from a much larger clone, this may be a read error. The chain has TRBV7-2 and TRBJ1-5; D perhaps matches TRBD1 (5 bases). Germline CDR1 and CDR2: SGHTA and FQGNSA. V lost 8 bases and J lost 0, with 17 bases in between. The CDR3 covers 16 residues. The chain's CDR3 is CASGPRGAHSNQPQHF. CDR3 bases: TGTGCCAGCGGCCCAAGGGGAGCACATAGCAATCAGCCCCAGCATTTT.

This CDR3 reads CASSSIAGGRSYNEQFF. CDR3 bases: TGTGCCAGCAGCTCAATAGCGGGGGGCCGCTCCTACAATGAGCAGTTCTTC. The J gene is TRBJ2-1, the V gene TRBV7-9; the match to TRBD2 covers 10 bases. V lost 4 bases to trimming and J lost 0 bases; unmatched junction nucleotides: 6. This CDR3 comprises 17 residues. Germline CDR1 SEHNR, CDR2 FQNEAQ (reference sequence).

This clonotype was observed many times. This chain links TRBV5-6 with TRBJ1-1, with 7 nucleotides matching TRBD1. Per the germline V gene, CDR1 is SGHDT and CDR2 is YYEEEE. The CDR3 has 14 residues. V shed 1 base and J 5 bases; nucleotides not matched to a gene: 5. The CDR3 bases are TGTGCCAGCAGCTTGTTACAGGGGAGGACTGAAGCTTTCTTT. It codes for CASSLLQGRTEAFF.

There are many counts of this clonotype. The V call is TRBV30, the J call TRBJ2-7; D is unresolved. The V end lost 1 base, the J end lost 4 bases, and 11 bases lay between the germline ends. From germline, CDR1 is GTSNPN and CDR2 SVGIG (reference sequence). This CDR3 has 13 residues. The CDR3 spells CAWSGGLGYEQYF. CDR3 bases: TGTGCCTGGAGTGGTGGTCTGGGGTACGAGCAGTACTTC.

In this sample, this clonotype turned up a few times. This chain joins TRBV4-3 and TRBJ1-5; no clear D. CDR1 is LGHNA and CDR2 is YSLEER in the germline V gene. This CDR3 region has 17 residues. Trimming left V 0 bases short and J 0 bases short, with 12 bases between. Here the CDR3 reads CASSQDFVPSSNQPQHF. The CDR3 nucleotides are TGCGCCAGCAGCCAAGATTTCGTACCTTCTAGCAATCAGCCCCAGCATTTT.

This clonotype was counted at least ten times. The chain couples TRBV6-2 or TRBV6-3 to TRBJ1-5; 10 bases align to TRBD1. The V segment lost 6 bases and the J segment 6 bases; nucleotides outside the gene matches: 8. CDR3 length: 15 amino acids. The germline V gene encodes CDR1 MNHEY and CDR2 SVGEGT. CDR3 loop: CASRKKTGGIQPQHF. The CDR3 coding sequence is TGTGCCAGCAGAAAAAAGACAGGGGGCATTCAGCCCCAGCATTTT.

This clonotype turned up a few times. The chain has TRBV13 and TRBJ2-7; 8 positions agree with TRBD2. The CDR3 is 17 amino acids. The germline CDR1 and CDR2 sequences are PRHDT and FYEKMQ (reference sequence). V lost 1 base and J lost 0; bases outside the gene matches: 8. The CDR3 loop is CASSLVAAGGHSYEQYF. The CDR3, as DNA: TGTGCCAGCAGCTTAGTGGCCGCGGGGGGCCACTCCTACGAGCAGTACTTC.

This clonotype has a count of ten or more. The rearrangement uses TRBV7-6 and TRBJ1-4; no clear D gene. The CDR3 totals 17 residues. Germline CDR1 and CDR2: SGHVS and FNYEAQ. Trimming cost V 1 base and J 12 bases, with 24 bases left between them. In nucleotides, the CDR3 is TGTGCCAGCAGCTTAGAAGTTTATCTACGGCCTGATGACGAACTGTTTTTT. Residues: CASSLEVYLRPDDELFF.

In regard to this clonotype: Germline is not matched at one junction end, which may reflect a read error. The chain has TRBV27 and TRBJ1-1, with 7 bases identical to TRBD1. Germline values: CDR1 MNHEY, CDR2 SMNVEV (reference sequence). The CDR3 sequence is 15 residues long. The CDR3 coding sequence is TGTGCCAGCAGTTTATCAGGGGGCGGTGGCACTGAAGCTCTCTTT. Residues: CASSLSGGGGTEALF.

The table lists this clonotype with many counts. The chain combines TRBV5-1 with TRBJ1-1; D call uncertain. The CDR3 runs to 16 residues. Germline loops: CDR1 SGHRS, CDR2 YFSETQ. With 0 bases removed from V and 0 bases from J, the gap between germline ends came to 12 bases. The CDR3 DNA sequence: TGCGCCAGCAGCTTGGCCGGAATCAGCCTGAACACTGAAGCTTTCTTT. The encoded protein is CASSLAGISLNTEAFF.

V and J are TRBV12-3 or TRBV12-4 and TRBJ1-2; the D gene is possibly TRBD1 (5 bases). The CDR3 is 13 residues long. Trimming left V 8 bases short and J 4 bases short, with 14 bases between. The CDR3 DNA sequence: TGTGCCAGCGGTCCGTCTGGGGGCTATGGCTACACCTTC. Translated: CASGPSGGYGYTF.

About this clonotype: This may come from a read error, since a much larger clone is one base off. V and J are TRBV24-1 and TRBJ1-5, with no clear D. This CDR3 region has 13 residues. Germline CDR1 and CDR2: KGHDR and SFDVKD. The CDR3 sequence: CATSDLGYQSQHF. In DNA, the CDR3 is TGTGCCACCAGTGATTTAGGCTATCAGTCCCAGCATTTT.

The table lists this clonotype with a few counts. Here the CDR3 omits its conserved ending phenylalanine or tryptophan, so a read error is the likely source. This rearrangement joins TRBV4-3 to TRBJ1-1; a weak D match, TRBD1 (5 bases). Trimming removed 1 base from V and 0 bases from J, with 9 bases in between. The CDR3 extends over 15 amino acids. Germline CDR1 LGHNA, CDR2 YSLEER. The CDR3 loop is CASSQGPGLNTEAFS. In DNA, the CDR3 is TGCGCCAGCAGCCAAGGTCCAGGGCTGAACACTGAAGCTTTCTCT.

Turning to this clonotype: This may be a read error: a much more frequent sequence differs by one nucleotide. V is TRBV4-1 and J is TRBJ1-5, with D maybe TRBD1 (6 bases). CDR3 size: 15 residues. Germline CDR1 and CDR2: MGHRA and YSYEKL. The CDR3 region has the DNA TGCGCCAGCAGCCAAGGGGGGGGGGGCAATCGGCCCCAGCATTTT. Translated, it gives CASSQGGGGNRPQHF.

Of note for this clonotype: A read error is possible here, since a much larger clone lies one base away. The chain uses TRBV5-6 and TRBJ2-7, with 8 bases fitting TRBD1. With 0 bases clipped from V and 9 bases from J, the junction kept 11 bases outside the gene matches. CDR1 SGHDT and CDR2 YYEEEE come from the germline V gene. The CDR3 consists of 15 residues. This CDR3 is CASSLEQSGGDGQYF. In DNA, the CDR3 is TGTGCCAGCAGCTTGGAGCAGTCAGGGGGCGACGGGCAGTACTTC.